This TCR beta chain was sequenced for a study of human T cells and chemical hapten exposure. Using its own MiXCR run on the RACE reads, TCRdb lists one record per CDR3 protein. Among around 200,000 distinct CDR3 sequences listed, about 22% were seen once. The CDR3 sequence is 15 residues long. Germline CDR1 and CDR2: MNHNY and SVGAGI (reference sequence). Trimming took 2 bases from V and 4 from J; bases not matched to a gene: 5. The time point: patch test 3, about 24 weeks after DPC sensitization. Sample treatment: therapeutic diphenylcyclopropenone sensitization with weekly scalp DPC. This sequence was found in a woman aged 40 to 49 with alopecia areata. Some clones in this sample may be carry-over from other donors' samples. The specimen was whole blood, collected in connection with sensitization to the hapten diphenylcyclopropenone (DPC). V usage is TRBV6-6 and J usage is TRBJ1-2; TRBD1 matches 9 bases. CDR3 residues: CASSYGQGPGYGYTF. The DNA of the CDR3 is TGTGCCAGCAGTTACGGACAGGGGCCAGGCTATGGCTACACCTTC.